The 26 T cell receptor beta chains below come from one sample, sequenced in a study of cytomegalovirus exposure and HLA in healthy donors. PCR used 60 Vbeta primers and 13 Jbeta primers. Produced via immunoSEQ multiplex PCR; TCRdb's table is partial and in-frame only. This table holds 280,000 or so clones, around 90% found once. What was sequenced was PBMCs. The receptor set was obtained from a woman aged 18-29 years in good health and CMV-seronegative.

This sequence joins TRBV11-1 and TRBJ2-6, with a possible D match to TRBD1 (6 bases). Germline assignment: CDR1 SGHAT and CDR2 FQDESV (reference sequence). The CDR3 length is 16 residues. V lost 2 bases, J lost 2 bases, and 10 bases lay in between. The CDR3 spells CASSLTGYPGANVLTF. CDR3 DNA: TGTGCCAGCAGCTTAACAGGGTACCCTGGGGCCAACGTCCTGACTTTC.

This rearrangement joins TRBV6-5 to TRBJ1-6; TRBD1 aligns across 7 bases. The germline gives CDR1 MNHEY, CDR2 SVGAGI. This CDR3 contains 16 residues. Trimming cost V 4 bases and J 11 bases; bases outside gene matches: 14. Written as DNA, the CDR3 is TGTGCCAGCAGTTTTCTATATTCTACAGGGGTTGCACCCCTCCACTTT. This codes for CASSFLYSTGVAPLHF.

The rearrangement joins TRBV14 to TRBJ2-7; D is perhaps TRBD2 (6 bases). CDR3 length: 14 amino acids. V was trimmed by 1 base and J by 6 bases, leaving 13 bases between them. CDR1 and CDR2 (germline): SGHDN, FVKESK. Written as DNA, the CDR3 is TGTGCCAGCAGCCAAGTAGGAGGGTTAGCCGAGCAGTACTTC. Translated, it gives CASSQVGGLAEQYF.

This sequence joins TRBV4-1 and TRBJ1-3; no reliable D call. With 0 bases removed from V and 0 bases from J, the gap between germline ends came to 12 bases. This CDR3 has 17 amino acids. CDR1 MGHRA and CDR2 YSYEKL come from the germline V gene. The CDR3 sequence: CASSQDTVISSGNTIYF. CDR3 sequence (DNA): TGCGCCAGCAGCCAAGATACAGTAATCAGCTCTGGAAACACCATATATTTT.

The chain has TRBV13 and TRBJ1-3; the D gene is possibly TRBD1 (5 bases). The length of the CDR3 is 14 residues. Trimming cost V 6 bases and J 3 bases, with 12 bases left between them. Germline CDR1 PRHDT, CDR2 FYEKMQ (reference sequence). This CDR3 is CASRPGLDGNTIYF. CDR3 nucleotides: TGTGCCAGCAGGCCAGGGTTGGATGGAAACACCATATATTTT.

The chain links TRBV2 to TRBJ2-3, with D tentatively TRBD2 (6 bases). The CDR3 has 12 residues. The ends were cut back, 5 bases at V and 12 bases at J, with 15 bases in the middle. CDR1 is SNHLY, CDR2 FYNNEI, per germline. The CDR3 DNA reads TGTGCCAGCAGTCAAAGACTAGAATATCAGTATTTT. Translation gives CASSQRLEYQYF.

This chain joins TRBV19 and TRBJ1-4; TRBD1 is a possible D gene (5 bases). Trimming removed 9 bases from V and 7 bases from J, with 24 bases in between. CDR3 length: 16 residues. Germline CDR1 and CDR2: LNHDA and SQIVND (reference sequence). CDR3 nucleotides: TGTGCCAGCTCGAACCCGGGACTGCAAGTGAGTGAAAAACTGTTTTTT. This codes for CASSNPGLQVSEKLFF.

The V call is TRBV7-9, the J call TRBJ1-1; D is ambiguous. Germline V gene data show CDR1 as SEHNR and CDR2 as FQNEAQ (reference sequence). The CDR3 extends over 13 amino acids. V shed 3 bases and J shed 1 base, with 6 bases lying between them. The CDR3, as DNA: TGTGCCAGCAGCTTCGAACAGAACACTGAAGCTTTCTTT. It encodes CASSFEQNTEAFF. Using reference TRBV7-9 and TRBJ1-1 for the parts outside the CDR3, the full variable domain is DTGVSQNPRHKITKRGQNVTFRCDPISEHNRLYWYRQTLGQGPEFLTYFQNEAQLEKSRLLSDRFSAERPKGSFSTLEIQRTEQGDSAMYLCASSFEQNTEAFFGQGTRLTVV.

This clone has just a few counts. V is TRBV18 and J is TRBJ2-1, with D uncertain. Germline CDR1 is KGHSH and CDR2 is LQKENI. The CDR3 is made up of 14 amino acids. Between the trimmed V and J ends, which lost 3 bases and 2 bases, there was a span of 8 bases. The CDR3 sequence: CASSPQSAYNEQFF. The CDR3 DNA is TGTGCCAGCTCACCGCAGAGCGCCTACAATGAGCAGTTCTTC. The whole variable domain, remainder taken from reference TRBV18 and TRBJ2-1, is NAGVMQNPRHLVRRRGQEARLRCSPMKGHSHVYWYRQLPEEGLKFMVYLQKENIIDESGMPKERFSAEFPKEGPSILRIQQVVRGDSAAYFCASSPQSAYNEQFFGPGTRLTVL.

About this clone: One end of the junction fails to match germline, which may point to a read error. The chain employs TRBV7-7 and TRBJ2-5; the match to TRBD2 covers 11 bases. The CDR3 runs 15 residues. Germline CDR1 reads SSHAT; CDR2 reads FNYEAQ (reference sequence). The CDR3 bases are TGTGCTAGCAGCCGTAGCGGGGGGGCCCAAGAGACCCAGTACTTC. It translates to CASSRSGGAQETQYF.

As DNA, the CDR3 is TGCAGCGTTGTTTGGATCGGGACTGGTGAAAAACTGTTTTTT. Amino acid sequence: CSVVWIGTGEKLFF. The rearrangement joins TRBV29-1 to TRBJ1-4; D is possibly TRBD1 (5 bases). CDR3 length: 14 residues. V lost 4 bases, J lost 7 bases, and 16 bases lay in between. Germline CDR1 is SQVTM and CDR2 is ANQGSEA.

V gene TRBV5-6 combines with J gene TRBJ2-7, with TRBD2 identical over 7 bases. This CDR3 spans 15 amino acids. Germline V gene data show CDR1 as SGHDT and CDR2 as YYEEEE. Trimming removed 4 bases from V and 7 bases from J; junction bases left unmatched: 14. CDR3 nucleotide sequence: TGTGCCAGCAGCCCCGCCTGGGGGGGAGGAAGTGAGCAGTACTTC. Its protein is CASSPAWGGGSEQYF.

Note on this clone: The junction and the germline gene differ at one end; a read error may be behind it. The rearrangement uses TRBV7-9 and TRBJ1-1, with no clear D. The CDR3 runs to 13 residues. Germline V lookup: CDR1 SEHNR, CDR2 FQNEAQ (reference sequence). CDR3 sequence (DNA): TGTTCCAGCAGCTTAGCGCCAAGCGGGCAGGCTTTCTTT. Its translation: CSSSLAPSGQAFF.

This clone showed up just once. V and J are TRBV7-9 and TRBJ2-2; 9 bases align to TRBD2. This CDR3 has 16 amino acids. The germline CDR1 and CDR2 sequences are SEHNR and FQNEAQ (reference sequence). V gave up 1 base and J gave up 3 bases; unmatched junction bases: 3. This CDR3 reads CASSLGLAEYTGELFF. CDR3 DNA sequence: TGTGCCAGCAGCTTAGGACTAGCGGAATACACCGGGGAGCTGTTTTTT.

This clone occurred once. The rearrangement joins TRBV7-9 to TRBJ1-2, with TRBD1 as a possible D gene (6 bases). The V gene's germline CDR1 is SEHNR and CDR2 FQNEAQ (reference sequence). The germline V and J ends were trimmed by 5 bases and 3 bases, with 13 bases remaining between them. This CDR3 is 14 amino acids long. The CDR3 nucleotides read TGTGCCAGCAGCCCATATCGACAGGACTATGGCTACACCTTC. As protein: CASSPYRQDYGYTF.

The chain uses TRBV10-3 and TRBJ2-2; 14 bases line up with TRBD2. This CDR3 contains 19 residues. The J segment lost 7 bases and the V segment lost 6 bases, leaving 16 bases of the junction unmatched. The germline CDR1 and CDR2 sequences are ENHRY and SYGVKD. The CDR3 bases are TGTGCCATCAGGCCCGGGACTAGCGGGGGAGCCAAGAGGAACGGGGAGCTGTTTTTT. Its translation: CAIRPGTSGGAKRNGELFF.

This chain links TRBV19 with TRBJ1-1; a possible D gene is TRBD1 (6 bases). The CDR3 loop spans 13 amino acids. Germline values: CDR1 LNHDA, CDR2 SQIVND (reference sequence). Trimming shortened V by 5 bases and J by 3 bases, and 10 bases separated the two germline ends. DNA of the CDR3: TGTGCCAGTAGTTTACAGGGAGACACTGAAGCTTTCTTT. It translates to CASSLQGDTEAFF.

This rearrangement joins TRBV5-6 to TRBJ2-5; TRBD2 is a possible D gene (6 bases). Trimming removed 6 bases from V and 0 bases from J, with 18 bases in between. The CDR3 totals 16 residues. Per the germline V gene, CDR1 is SGHDT and CDR2 is YYEEEE. The CDR3 loop reads CASNTGGKKHQETQYF. Here the CDR3 DNA reads TGTGCCAGCAACACCGGGGGAAAAAAACACCAAGAGACCCAGTACTTC.

This chain links TRBV6-1 with TRBJ2-3; TRBD2 matches at 7 bases. Germline V lookup: CDR1 MNHNS, CDR2 SASEGT. This CDR3 is built from 15 residues. V dropped 10 bases and J dropped 1; count of bases not matched to a gene: 11. The CDR3, as DNA: TGTGCCATTCGAGCCGAGCGGGGACGCACAGATACGCAGTATTTT. Translating it yields CAIRAERGRTDTQYF.

The chain joins TRBV28 to TRBJ1-5, with unresolved D. The CDR3 runs to 17 residues. Trimming cost V 2 bases and J 5 bases, with 19 bases left between them. Germline V gene lookup returns CDR1 MDHEN and CDR2 SYDVKM. CDR3 amino acids: CASSLSPLKRRDQPQHF. The DNA of the CDR3 is TGTGCCAGCAGTTTAAGCCCCCTAAAAAGAAGAGATCAGCCCCAGCATTTT. Together with reference TRBV28 and TRBJ1-5, the CDR3 gives the full variable domain: DVKVTQSSRYLVKRTGEKVFLECVQDMDHENMFWYRQDPGLGLRLIYFSYDVKMKEKGDIPEGYSVSREKKERFSLILESASTNQTSMYLCASSLSPLKRRDQPQHFGDGTRLSIL.

The rearrangement links TRBV6-5 to TRBJ1-2; D call uncertain. The V gene lost 5 bases and the J gene lost 8 bases, with 12 bases spanning the gap. CDR3 length equals 12 residues. Germline V gene sequence: CDR1 MNHEY, CDR2 SVGAGI. This chain's CDR3 is CASSGQHLGYTF. The CDR3 DNA sequence: TGTGCCAGCAGTGGGCAGCATTTAGGCTACACCTTC.

This sequence joins TRBV5-1 and TRBJ2-3; D possibly corresponds to TRBD2 (6 bases). V was cut by 0 bases and J by 5 bases, with 16 bases left in between. This CDR3 spans 16 amino acids. The germline CDR1 and CDR2 sequences are SGHRS and YFSETQ. The CDR3, as DNA: TGCGCCAGCAGCTTGGCCTTCAGGGACTTGGGAGATACGCAGTATTTT. Residues: CASSLAFRDLGDTQYF.

This chain connects TRBV6-5 to TRBJ2-7; TRBD2 aligns across 13 bases. J lost 2 bases, V lost 6 bases, and 4 bases had no gene match. Germline V CDR1 and CDR2: MNHEY, SVGAGI. This CDR3 is built from 15 residues. The CDR3 DNA reads TGTGCCAGCAGCTCGGGACTAGCGGGGACCTACGAGCAGTACTTC. It translates to CASSSGLAGTYEQYF.

The chain uses TRBV23-1 and TRBJ1-3; 7 positions agree with TRBD1. TRBV23-1 is an ORF, and what it does is uncertain. The CDR3 totals 17 residues. Unmatched junction bases numbered 8, after V lost 0 bases and J lost 3 bases. CDR3 loop: CASSQSGKGACGNTIYF. The CDR3 nucleotides are TGCGCCAGCAGTCAATCGGGTAAGGGGGCTTGTGGAAACACCATATATTTT.

The chain uses TRBV28 and TRBJ2-3; 7 positions match TRBD1. V was clipped by 8 bases and J by 5 bases; unmatched bases: 13. From germline, CDR1 is MDHEN and CDR2 SYDVKM. This CDR3 region has 15 residues. The CDR3 loop reads CASGIMTGLGDTQYF. For the CDR3, the DNA is TGTGCCAGCGGAATTATGACAGGGTTAGGAGATACGCAGTATTTT.

The gene calls are TRBV29-1 and TRBJ2-5, with no clear D. Germline loops: CDR1 SQVTM, CDR2 ANQGSEA. CDR3 length: 14 residues. Deletions cut 7 bases from V and 4 bases from J, with 19 bases between. The CDR3 region has the DNA TGCAGCGCTGTCCCCGGTGCGGTACGAGAGACCCAGTACTTC. Translated, it gives CSAVPGAVRETQYF.